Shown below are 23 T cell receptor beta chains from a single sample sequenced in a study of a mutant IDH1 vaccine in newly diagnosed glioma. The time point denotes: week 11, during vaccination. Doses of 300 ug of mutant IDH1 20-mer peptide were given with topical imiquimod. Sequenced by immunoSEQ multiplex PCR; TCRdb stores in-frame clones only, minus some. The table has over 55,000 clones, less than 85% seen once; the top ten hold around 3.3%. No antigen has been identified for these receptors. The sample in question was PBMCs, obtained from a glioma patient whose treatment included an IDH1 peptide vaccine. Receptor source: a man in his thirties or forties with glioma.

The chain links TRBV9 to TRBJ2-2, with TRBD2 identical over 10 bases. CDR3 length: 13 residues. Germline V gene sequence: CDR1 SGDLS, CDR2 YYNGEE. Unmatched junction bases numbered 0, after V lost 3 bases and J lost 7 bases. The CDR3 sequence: CASSASGGGELFF. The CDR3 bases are TGTGCCAGCAGCGCTAGCGGGGGCGGGGAGCTGTTTTTT. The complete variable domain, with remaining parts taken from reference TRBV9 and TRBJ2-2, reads DSGVTQTPKHLITATGQRVTLRCSPRSGDLSVYWYQQSLDQGLQFLIQYYNGEERAKGNILERFSAQQFPDLHSELNLSSLELGDSALYFCASSASGGGELFFGEGSRLTVL.

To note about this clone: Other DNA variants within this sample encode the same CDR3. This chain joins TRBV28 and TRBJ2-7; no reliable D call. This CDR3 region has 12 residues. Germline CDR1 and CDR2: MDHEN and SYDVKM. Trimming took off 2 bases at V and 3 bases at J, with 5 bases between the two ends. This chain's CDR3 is CASSLGGYEQYF. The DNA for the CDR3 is TGTGCCAGCAGTTTAGGTGGCTACGAGCAGTACTTC.

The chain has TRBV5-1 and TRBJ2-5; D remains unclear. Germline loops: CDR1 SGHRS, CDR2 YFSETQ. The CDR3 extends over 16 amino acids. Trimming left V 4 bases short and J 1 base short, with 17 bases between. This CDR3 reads CASSDGSGGPQETQYF. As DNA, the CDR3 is TGCGCCAGCAGCGACGGAAGTGGCGGACCCCAAGAGACCCAGTACTTC.

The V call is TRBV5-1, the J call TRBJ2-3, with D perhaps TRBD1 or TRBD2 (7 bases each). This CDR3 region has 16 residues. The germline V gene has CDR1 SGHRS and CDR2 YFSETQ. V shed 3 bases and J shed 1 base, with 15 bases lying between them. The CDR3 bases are TGCGCCAGCAGCTCGGGACAGAGCGGGGGCACAGATACGCAGTATTTT. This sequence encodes CASSSGQSGGTDTQYF.

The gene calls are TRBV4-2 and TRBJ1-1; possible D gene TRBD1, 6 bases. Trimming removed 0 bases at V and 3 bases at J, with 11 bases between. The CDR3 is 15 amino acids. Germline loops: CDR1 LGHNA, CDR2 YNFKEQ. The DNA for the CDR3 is TGTGCCAGCAGCCAAGATGTGGGGGCCCACACTGAAGCTTTCTTT. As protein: CASSQDVGAHTEAFF.

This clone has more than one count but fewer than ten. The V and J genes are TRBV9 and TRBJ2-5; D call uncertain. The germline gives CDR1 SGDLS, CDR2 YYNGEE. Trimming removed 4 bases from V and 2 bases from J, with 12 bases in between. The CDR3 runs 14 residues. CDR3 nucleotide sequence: TGTGCCAGCAGCCCTTTTGGGGAACAAGAGACCCAGTACTTC. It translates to CASSPFGEQETQYF. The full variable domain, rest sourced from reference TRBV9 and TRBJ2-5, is DSGVTQTPKHLITATGQRVTLRCSPRSGDLSVYWYQQSLDQGLQFLIQYYNGEERAKGNILERFSAQQFPDLHSELNLSSLELGDSALYFCASSPFGEQETQYFGPGTRLLVL.

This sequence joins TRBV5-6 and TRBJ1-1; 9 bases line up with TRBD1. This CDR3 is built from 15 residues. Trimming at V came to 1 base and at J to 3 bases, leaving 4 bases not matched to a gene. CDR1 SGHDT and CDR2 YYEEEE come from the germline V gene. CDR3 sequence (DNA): TGTGCCAGCAGCTTGTGGGACAGGGAGGACACTGAAGCTTTCTTT. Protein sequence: CASSLWDREDTEAFF.

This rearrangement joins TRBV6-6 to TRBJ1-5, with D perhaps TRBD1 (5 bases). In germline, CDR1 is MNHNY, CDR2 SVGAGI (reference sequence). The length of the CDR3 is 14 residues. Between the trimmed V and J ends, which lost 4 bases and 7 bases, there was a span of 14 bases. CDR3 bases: TGTGCCAGCAGTTTGCAAGGGGACGGACAGCCCCAGCATTTT. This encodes CASSLQGDGQPQHF.

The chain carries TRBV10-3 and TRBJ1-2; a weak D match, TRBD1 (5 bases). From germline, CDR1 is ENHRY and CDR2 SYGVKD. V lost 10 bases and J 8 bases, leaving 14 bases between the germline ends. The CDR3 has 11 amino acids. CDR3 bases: TGTGCCACCAAAATCGGGGACGGCTACACCTTC. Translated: CATKIGDGYTF.

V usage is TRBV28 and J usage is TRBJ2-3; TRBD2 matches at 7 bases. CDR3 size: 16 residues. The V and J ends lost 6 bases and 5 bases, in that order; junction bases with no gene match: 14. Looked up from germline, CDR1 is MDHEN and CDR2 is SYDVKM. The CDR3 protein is CASSSGLVGRQDTQYF. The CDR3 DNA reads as TGTGCCAGCAGCTCCGGACTAGTTGGTCGTCAAGATACGCAGTATTTT.

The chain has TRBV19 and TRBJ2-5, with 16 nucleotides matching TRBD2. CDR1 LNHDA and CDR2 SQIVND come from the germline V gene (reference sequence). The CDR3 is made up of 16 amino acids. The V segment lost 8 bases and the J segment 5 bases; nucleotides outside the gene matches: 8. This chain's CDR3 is CASSPGTSGRGETQYF. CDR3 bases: TGTGCCAGTTCCCCCGGGACTAGCGGGAGGGGGGAGACCCAGTACTTC.

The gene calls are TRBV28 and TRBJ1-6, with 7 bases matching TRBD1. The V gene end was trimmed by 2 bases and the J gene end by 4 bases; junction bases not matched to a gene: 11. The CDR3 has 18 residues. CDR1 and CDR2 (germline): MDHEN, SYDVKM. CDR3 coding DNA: TGTGCCAGCAGTTTAGACCCCACCGTGGGACAGTATAATTCACCCCTCCACTTT. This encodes CASSLDPTVGQYNSPLHF. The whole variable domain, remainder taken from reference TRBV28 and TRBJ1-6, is DVKVTQSSRYLVKRTGEKVFLECVQDMDHENMFWYRQDPGLGLRLIYFSYDVKMKEKGDIPEGYSVSREKKERFSLILESASTNQTSMYLCASSLDPTVGQYNSPLHFGNGTRLTVT.

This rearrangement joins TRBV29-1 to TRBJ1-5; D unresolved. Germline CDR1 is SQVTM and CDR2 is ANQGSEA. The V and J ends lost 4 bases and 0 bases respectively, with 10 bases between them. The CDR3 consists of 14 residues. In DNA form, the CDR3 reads TGCAGCGTTGGGCACACCGATAGCAATCAGCCCCAGCATTTT. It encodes CSVGHTDSNQPQHF.

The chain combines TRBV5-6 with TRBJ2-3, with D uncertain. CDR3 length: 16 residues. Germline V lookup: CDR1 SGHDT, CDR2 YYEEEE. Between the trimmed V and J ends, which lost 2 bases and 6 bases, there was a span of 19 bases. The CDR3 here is CASSFDAALGLDTQYF. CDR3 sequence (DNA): TGTGCCAGCAGCTTTGATGCCGCTCTTGGATTGGATACGCAGTATTTT.

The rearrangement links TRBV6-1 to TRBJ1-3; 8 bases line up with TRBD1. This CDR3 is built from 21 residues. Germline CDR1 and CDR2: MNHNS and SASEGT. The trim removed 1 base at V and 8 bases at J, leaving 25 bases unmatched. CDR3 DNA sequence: TGTGCCAGCAGTGAAGGTTTCGCAGGACAGGGCCCTTACTTACTCCGGGACACCATATATTTT. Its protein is CASSEGFAGQGPYLLRDTIYF.

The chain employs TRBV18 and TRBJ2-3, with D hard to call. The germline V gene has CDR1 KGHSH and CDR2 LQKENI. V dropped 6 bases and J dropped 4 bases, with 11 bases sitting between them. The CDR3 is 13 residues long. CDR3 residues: CASSSLNADTQYF. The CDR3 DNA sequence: TGTGCCAGCTCTTCCCTAAACGCAGATACGCAGTATTTT.

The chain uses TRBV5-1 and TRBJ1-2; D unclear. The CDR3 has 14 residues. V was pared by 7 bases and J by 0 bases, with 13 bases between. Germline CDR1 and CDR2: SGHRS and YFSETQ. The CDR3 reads CASAESHANYGYTF. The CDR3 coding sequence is TGCGCCAGCGCCGAGTCACATGCTAACTATGGCTACACCTTC.

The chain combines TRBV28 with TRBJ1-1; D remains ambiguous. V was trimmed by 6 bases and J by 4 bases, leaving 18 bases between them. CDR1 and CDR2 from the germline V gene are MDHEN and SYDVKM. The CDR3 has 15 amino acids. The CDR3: CASSPSGGRVTEAFF. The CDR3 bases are TGTGCCAGCAGCCCTTCGGGAGGGAGGGTCACTGAAGCTTTCTTT.

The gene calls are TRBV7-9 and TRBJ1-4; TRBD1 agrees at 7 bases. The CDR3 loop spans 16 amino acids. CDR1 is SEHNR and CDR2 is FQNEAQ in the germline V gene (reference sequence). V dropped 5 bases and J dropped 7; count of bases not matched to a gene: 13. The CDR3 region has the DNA TGTGCCAGCAGCCGAGGGGACAGAGCGGGGGGTGAAAAACTGTTTTTT. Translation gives CASSRGDRAGGEKLFF.

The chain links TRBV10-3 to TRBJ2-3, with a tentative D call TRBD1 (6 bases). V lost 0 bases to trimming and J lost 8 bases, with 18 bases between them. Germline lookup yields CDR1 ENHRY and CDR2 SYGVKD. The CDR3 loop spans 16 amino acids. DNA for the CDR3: TGTGCCATCAGTGAGTCTACAGGGCCACAGGGAAGTACGCAGTATTTT. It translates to CAISESTGPQGSTQYF.

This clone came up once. The CDR3 bases are TGCGCCAGCAGTGAGTCGAGGACGGGAGGGGGCAATGAGCAGTTCTTC. Protein: CASSESRTGGGNEQFF. The V gene is TRBV10-2, the J gene TRBJ2-1, with 8 bases lining up with TRBD2. Germline V gene sequence: CDR1 WSHSY, CDR2 SAAADI. After removal of 0 bases from V and 6 bases from J, the junction contained 7 bases not matched to a gene. CDR3 length: 16 amino acids.

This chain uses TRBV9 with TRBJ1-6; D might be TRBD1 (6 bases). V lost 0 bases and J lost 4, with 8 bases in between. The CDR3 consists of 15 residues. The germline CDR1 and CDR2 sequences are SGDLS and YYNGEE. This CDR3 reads CASSVGGQYNSPLHF. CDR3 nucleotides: TGTGCCAGCAGCGTAGGCGGACAGTATAATTCACCCCTCCACTTT.

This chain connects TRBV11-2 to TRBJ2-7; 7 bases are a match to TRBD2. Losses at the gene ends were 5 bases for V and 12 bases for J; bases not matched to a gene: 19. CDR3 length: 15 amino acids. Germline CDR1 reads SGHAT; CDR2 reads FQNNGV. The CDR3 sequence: CASSPFGAGEDWRYF. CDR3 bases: TGTGCCAGCAGCCCTTTTGGGGCGGGAGAGGATTGGCGGTACTTC.